Sequencing of this TCR beta chain was carried out in a study of blood T cell repertoires in COVID-19. The overall study: Specimens from acute and convalescent COVID-19 originated in the United States, Italy and Spain. In each case, the material was cDNA or gDNA derived from T cells, B-cell-depleted T cells, or PBMCs.

Germline CDR1 and CDR2: SGHDT and YYEEEE. V was trimmed by 5 bases and J by 5 bases, leaving 14 bases between them. This CDR3 spans 14 amino acids. This clone was picked up one time. Under the authors' procedure: Reference gene primer amplification gave nucleated cell count estimates. TCRdb's copy holds only in-frame clones and misses some; the assay was immunoSEQ multiplex PCR. The V and J calls and the clone size are those of that table, but D and trimming were determined from the DNA. The sample holds over 600,000 clones; 80% to 90% are singletons and the top ten take over 0.2%. The rearrangement joins TRBV5-6 to TRBJ2-1; D unclear. This clonotype originated in a woman aged 18-29 years with acute or convalescent COVID-19. The sample taken for sequencing was peripheral blood. The CDR3, as DNA: TGTGCCAGCAGTTGGTACGACATTGACAATGAGCAGTTCTTC. Protein sequence: CASSWYDIDNEQFF.